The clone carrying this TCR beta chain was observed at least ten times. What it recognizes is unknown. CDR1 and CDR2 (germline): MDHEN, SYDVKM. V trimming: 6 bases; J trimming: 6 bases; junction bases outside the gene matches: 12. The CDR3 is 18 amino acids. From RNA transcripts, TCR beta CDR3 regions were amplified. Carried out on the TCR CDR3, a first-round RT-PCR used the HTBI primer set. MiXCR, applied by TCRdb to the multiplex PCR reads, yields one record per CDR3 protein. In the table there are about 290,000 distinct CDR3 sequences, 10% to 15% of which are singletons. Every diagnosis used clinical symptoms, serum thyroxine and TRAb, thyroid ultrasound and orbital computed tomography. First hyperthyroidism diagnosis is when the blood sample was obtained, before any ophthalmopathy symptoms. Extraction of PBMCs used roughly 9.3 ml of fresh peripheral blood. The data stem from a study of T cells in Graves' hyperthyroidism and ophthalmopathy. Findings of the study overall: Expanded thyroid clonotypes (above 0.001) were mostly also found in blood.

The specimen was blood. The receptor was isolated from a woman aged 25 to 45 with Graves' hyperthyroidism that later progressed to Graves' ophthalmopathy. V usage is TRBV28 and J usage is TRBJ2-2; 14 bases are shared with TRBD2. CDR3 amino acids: CASRVRLAGGWIPGELFF. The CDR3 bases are TGTGCCAGCAGGGTTCGACTAGCGGGAGGGTGGATCCCCGGGGAGCTGTTTTTT.